Described below is a single T cell receptor (beta chain) sequence and its context. Its antigen is as yet unknown. The CDR3 has 13 residues. The V end lost 2 bases, the J end lost 4 bases, and 9 bases lay between the germline ends. Germline CDR1 and CDR2: SGDLS and YYNGEE. Surgery without prior neoadjuvant therapy was the treatment of the selected pancreatic ductal adenocarcinoma patients. The data were obtained in a study of T cells in pancreatic ductal adenocarcinoma. TCRdb keeps only in-frame clones here, not all; method: immunoSEQ multiplex PCR. The table records about 100,000 clones, roughly 96% of them present only once. General study points: No significant tumor-blood clonality difference; means were about 0.12 and 0.073. Tumor-versus-blood clonality comparisons may be biased toward lower tumor diversity.

This chain joins TRBV9 and TRBJ2-5; no clear D. The sequenced sample was PBMCs. This receptor was taken from a human donor with pancreatic ductal adenocarcinoma. CDR3 DNA: TGTGCCAGCAGCGTTCAGGTCGGAGAGACCCAGTACTTC. Translating gives CASSVQVGETQYF.